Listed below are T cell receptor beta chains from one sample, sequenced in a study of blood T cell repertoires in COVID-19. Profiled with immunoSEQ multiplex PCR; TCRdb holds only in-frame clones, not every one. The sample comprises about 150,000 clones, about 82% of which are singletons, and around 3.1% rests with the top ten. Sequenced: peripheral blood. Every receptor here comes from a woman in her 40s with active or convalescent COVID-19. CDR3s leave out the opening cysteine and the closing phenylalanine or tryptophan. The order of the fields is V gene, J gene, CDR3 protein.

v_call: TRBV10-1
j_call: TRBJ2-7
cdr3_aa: ASSDDRGSSYEQY

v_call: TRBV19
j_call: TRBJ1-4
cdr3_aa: ASSPRKETTNEKLF

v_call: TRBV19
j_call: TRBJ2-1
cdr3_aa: ASSIQGGSYNEQF

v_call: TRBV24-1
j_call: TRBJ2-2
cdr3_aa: ATRNRGGGELF

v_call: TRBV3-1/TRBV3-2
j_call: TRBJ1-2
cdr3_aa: ASSQDQRGGGGYT

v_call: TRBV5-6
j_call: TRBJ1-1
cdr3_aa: ASSLGQGVGTEAF

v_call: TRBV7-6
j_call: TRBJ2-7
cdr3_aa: ASTPAASGSMYEQY

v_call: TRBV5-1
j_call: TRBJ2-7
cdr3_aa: ASSLGQGNTRYEQY

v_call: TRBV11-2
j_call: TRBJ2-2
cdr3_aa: ASSLARGHTGELF

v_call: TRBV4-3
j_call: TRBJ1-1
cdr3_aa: ASSQDSGGLGAF

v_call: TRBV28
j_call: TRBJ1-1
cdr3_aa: ASSGKGGVWTEAF

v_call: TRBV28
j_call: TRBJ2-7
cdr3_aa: ASSLFGGPYEQY

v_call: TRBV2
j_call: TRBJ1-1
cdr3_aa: ASRFAGDRTEAF

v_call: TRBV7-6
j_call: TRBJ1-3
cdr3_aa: ASSAGQGEGNTIY

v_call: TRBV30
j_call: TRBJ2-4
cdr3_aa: AWRSGGNAKNIQY

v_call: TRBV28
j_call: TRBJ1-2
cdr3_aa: ASSLLRGNGYT

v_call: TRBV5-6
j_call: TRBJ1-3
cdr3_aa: ASSFRGITGNTIY

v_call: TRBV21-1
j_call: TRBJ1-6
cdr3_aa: ASSKGPGSPLH

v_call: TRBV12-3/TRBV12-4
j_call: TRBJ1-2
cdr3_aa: ASYNNRGGYT

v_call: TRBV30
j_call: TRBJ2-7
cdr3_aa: AASPNGEQY

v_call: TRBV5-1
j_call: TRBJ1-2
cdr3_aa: ASSLRGHGYT

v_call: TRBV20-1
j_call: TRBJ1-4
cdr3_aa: SASKGVNEKLF

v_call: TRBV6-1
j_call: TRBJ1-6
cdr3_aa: ASSEGRDNSPLH

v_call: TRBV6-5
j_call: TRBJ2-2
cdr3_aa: ASSYSTPGSGELF

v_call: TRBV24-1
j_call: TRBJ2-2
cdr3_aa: ATTPGVSHTGELF

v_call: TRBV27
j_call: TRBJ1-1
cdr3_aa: ASSSGQGVDTEAF